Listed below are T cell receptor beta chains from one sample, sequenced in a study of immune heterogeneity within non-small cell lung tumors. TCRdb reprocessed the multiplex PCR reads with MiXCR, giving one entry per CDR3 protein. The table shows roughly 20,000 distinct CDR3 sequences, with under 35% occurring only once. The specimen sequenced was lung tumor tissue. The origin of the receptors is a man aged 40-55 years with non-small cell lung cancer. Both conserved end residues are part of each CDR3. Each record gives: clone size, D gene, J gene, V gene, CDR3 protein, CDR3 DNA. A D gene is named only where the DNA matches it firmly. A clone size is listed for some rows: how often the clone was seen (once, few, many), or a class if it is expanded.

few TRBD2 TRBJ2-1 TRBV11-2 CASSLAGGPYNEQFF TGTGCCAGCAGCTTAGCGGGAGGGCCCTACAATGAGCAGTTCTTC
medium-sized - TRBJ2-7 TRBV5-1 CASSLDQHEQYF TGCGCCAGCAGCTTGGATCAGCACGAGCAGTACTTC
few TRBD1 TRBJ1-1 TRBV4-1 CASSQQGARDTEAFF TGCGCCAGCAGCCAGCAGGGGGCCAGGGACACTGAAGCTTTCTTT
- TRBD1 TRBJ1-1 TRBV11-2 CASSLRTGAMNTEAFF TGTGCCAGCAGCCTTCGGACAGGGGCTATGAACACTGAAGCTTTCTTT
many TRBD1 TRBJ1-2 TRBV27 CASKDRVYGYTF TGTGCCAGCAAGGACAGGGTCTATGGCTACACCTTC
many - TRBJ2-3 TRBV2 CASSDLGQATQYF TGTGCCAGCAGTGACCTCGGCCAGGCTACGCAGTATTTT
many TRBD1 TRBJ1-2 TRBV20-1 CSARDSKLRDRAGYTF TGCAGTGCTAGAGACTCAAAACTCCGGGACAGGGCTGGCTACACCTTC
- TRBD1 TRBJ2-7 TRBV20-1 CSARFSGTASYEQYF TGCAGTGCTAGATTCTCCGGGACAGCCTCCTACGAGCAGTACTTC
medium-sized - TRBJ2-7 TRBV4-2 CASSTARGSYEQYF TGTGCCAGCAGCACCGCCCGGGGGTCCTACGAGCAGTACTTC
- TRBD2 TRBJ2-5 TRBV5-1 CASSLGVGTGGVKTQYF TGCGCCAGCAGCTTGGGAGTAGGGACGGGAGGGGTGAAGACCCAGTACTTC
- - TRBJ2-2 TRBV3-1 CASSFSVFGELFF TGTGCCAGCAGCTTCTCGGTGTTCGGGGAGCTGTTTTTT
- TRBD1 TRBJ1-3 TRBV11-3 CASSRQGVTGNTIYF TGTGCCAGCAGCCGACAGGGGGTTACTGGAAACACCATATATTTT
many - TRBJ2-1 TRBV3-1 CASSHTGRSEQFF TGTGCCAGCAGCCATACAGGACGTAGTGAGCAGTTCTTC
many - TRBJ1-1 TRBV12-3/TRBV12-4 CASSTGHLNTEAFF TGTGCCAGCAGCACGGGACATTTGAACACTGAAGCTTTCTTT
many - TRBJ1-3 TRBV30 CAWRNAGGSGNTIYF TGTGCCTGGAGAAACGCGGGCGGCTCTGGAAACACCATATATTTT
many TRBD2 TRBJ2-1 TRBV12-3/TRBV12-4 CASSLASGRGSEQFF TGTGCCAGCAGTTTAGCTAGCGGGAGAGGTAGTGAGCAGTTCTTC
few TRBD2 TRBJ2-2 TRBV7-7 CASSATSSNTGELFF TGTGCTAGCAGCGCGACTAGCAGTAACACCGGGGAGCTGTTTTTT
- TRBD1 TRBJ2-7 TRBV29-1 CSVERDRGSEQYF TGCAGCGTTGAACGGGACAGGGGATCCGAGCAGTACTTC
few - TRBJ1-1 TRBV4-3 CASSQDWGDMNTEAFF TGCGCCAGCAGCCAAGATTGGGGGGACATGAACACTGAAGCTTTCTTT
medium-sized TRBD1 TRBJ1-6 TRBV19 CASNRQGEYSSSPLHF TGTGCCAGTAATAGACAGGGCGAGTATAGTTCTTCACCCCTCCACTTT
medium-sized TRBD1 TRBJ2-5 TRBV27 CASSFTGGRETQYF TGTGCCAGCAGTTTCACAGGGGGCCGGGAGACCCAGTACTTC
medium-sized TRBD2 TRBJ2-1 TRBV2 CASRAGLATYNEQFF TGTGCCAGCAGAGCGGGACTAGCGACTTACAATGAGCAGTTCTTC
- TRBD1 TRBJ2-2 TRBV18 CASSLTRDREAGELFF TGTGCCAGCTCACTGACCCGGGACAGGGAAGCCGGGGAGCTGTTTTTT
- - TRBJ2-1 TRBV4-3 CASSQESYNEQFF TGCGCCAGCAGCCAAGAGTCGTACAATGAGCAGTTCTTC
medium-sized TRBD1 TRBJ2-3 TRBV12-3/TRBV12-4 CASTGQVASTDTQYF TGTGCCAGCACCGGACAGGTTGCTAGCACAGATACGCAGTATTTT
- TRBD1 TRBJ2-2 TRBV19 CASSGQGEVPGELFF TGTGCCAGTAGTGGACAGGGTGAAGTCCCCGGGGAGCTGTTTTTT
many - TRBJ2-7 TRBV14 CASSPKGGPYEQYF TGTGCCAGCAGTCCGAAGGGTGGCCCCTACGAGCAGTACTTC
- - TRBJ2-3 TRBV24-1 CATSDDSRGTDTQYF TGTGCCACCAGTGATGATAGTCGGGGCACAGATACGCAGTATTTT
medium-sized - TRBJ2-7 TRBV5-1 CASSFGSGYEQYF TGCGCCAGCAGCTTCGGGTCGGGCTACGAGCAGTACTTC
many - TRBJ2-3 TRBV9 CASSVELTYTDTQYF TGTGCCAGCAGCGTAGAACTTACCTACACAGATACGCAGTATTTT
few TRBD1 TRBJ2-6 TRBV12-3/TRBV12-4 CASSPRQGSSGANVLTF TGTGCCAGCAGTCCGAGACAGGGCAGCTCTGGGGCCAACGTCCTGACTTTC
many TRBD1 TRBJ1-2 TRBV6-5 CASSYSPGGGYGYTF TGTGCCAGCAGTTACTCGCCAGGGGGCGGCTATGGCTACACCTTC
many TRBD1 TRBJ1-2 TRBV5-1 CASSRDREYGYTF TGCGCCAGCAGCAGGGACAGGGAGTATGGCTACACCTTC
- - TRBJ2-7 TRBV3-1 CASSQGRTYEQYF TGTGCCAGCAGCCAGGGGCGAACCTACGAGCAGTACTTC
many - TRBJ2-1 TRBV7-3 CASSSGTPNEQFF TGTGCCAGCAGCTCTGGGACTCCTAATGAGCAGTTCTTC
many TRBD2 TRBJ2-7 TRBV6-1 CASNHAGTSGIYEQYF TGTGCCAGCAATCATGCCGGGACTAGCGGGATCTACGAGCAGTACTTC
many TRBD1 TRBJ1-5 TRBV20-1 CSARDMTGGHQPQHF TGCAGTGCTAGAGATATGACAGGGGGCCATCAGCCCCAGCATTTT
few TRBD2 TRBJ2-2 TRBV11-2 CASSPRTSGSLGELFF TGTGCCAGCAGCCCACGGACTAGCGGGAGTTTAGGGGAGCTGTTTTTT
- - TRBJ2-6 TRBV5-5 CASSLGAPGANVLTF TGTGCCAGCAGCTTGGGGGCGCCTGGGGCCAACGTCCTGACTTTC
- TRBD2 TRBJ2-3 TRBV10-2 CASSEPFSGRADTQYF TGCGCCAGCAGTGAGCCGTTTAGCGGGAGGGCAGATACGCAGTATTTT
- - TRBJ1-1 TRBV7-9 CASSFDGSMNTEAFF TGTGCCAGCAGCTTCGACGGAAGCATGAACACTGAAGCTTTCTTT
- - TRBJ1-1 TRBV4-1 CASSQDEGTEAFF TGCGCCAGCAGCCAAGATGAAGGCACTGAAGCTTTCTTT
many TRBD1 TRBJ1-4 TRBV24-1 CATSDPGQGGEKLFF TGTGCCACCAGTGACCCCGGACAGGGAGGCGAAAAACTGTTTTTT
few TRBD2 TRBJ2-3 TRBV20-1 CSVTPGGTSGGTQYF TGCAGTGTCACACCCGGCGGGACTAGCGGGGGAACGCAGTATTTT
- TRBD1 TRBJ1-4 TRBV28 CASSSGGNRAREKLFF TGTGCCAGCAGTTCAGGGGGGAACAGGGCACGTGAAAAACTGTTTTTT
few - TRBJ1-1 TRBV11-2 CATTRGPEAFF TGTGCCACCACCCGGGGGCCTGAAGCTTTCTTT
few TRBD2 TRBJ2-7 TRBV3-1 CASSQDLGGGPIF TGTGCCAGCAGCCAAGATCTTGGGGGAGGGCCAATCTTC
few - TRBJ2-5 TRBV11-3 CASSLEKTFISGLETQYF TGTGCCAGCAGCTTAGAAAAGACCTTTATAAGCGGCCTGGAGACCCAGTACTTC
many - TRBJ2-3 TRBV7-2 CASSSPGGDRHSTDTQYF TGTGCCAGCAGCTCCCCCGGCGGCGACAGGCATAGCACAGATACGCAGTATTTT
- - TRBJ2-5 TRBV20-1 CSAGRYQETQYF TGCAGTGCAGGCCGGTACCAAGAGACCCAGTACTTC
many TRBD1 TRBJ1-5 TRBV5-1 CASSLGTGGEQPQHF TGCGCCAGCAGCTTGGGGACAGGGGGCGAGCAGCCCCAGCATTTT
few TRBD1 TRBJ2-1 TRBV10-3 CAIAQDRFNEQFF TGTGCCATCGCCCAGGACAGGTTCAATGAGCAGTTCTTC
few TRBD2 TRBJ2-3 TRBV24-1 CATSDSLHPGLIALRATQYF TGTGCCACCAGTGACTCCCTCCACCCGGGACTAATCGCCCTGCGGGCTACGCAGTATTTT
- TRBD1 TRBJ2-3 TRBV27 CSSSFDRGQSDTQYF TGTTCCAGCAGTTTCGACAGGGGGCAGTCAGATACGCAGTATTTT
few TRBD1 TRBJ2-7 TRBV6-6 CASSYSGTVLEQYF TGTGCCAGCAGTTACTCGGGGACAGTCCTCGAGCAGTACTTC